This T cell receptor beta chain was identified during a study of blood T cell repertoires in COVID-19. In the study overall: Researchers got acute and convalescent COVID-19 samples from the United States, Italy and Spain.

Participants spanned ages about 18 to 100 years and resided in around 25 US areas. Participant-reported clinical history was the basis for cohort assignment. The CDR3 is made up of 16 amino acids. The ends lost 5 bases at V and 6 bases at J; junction bases unmatched: 6. Germline V gives CDR1 MNHEY, CDR2 SMNVEV (reference sequence). TCRdb keeps only in-frame clones here, not all; method: immunoSEQ multiplex PCR. The table has hundreds of thousands of clones, roughly 87% seen once. The clonotype was recovered from a woman between 40 and 55 years old with acute COVID-19. Input material: PBMCs or T cells enriched from blood (not recorded which). This sequence joins TRBV27 and TRBJ1-6, with TRBD1 identical over 11 bases. The DNA for the CDR3 is TGTGCCAGCAGTACCGGGACAGGGGGTAGTAATTCACCCCTCCACTTT. Amino acid sequence: CASSTGTGGSNSPLHF.